The rows below give T cell receptor beta chains drawn from one sample of a study of shared clonotypes between healthy human individuals. Libraries were prepared by immunoSEQ multiplex PCR; TCRdb keeps only in-frame clonotypes and omits some of them. The repertoire includes approximately 740,000 clones, almost 95% of them detected once, and about 24% sits in the top ten. The sequenced sample consisted of naive CD8+ T cells sorted from blood. The source of these receptors is a man younger than 45 in good health. CDR3s include the opening cysteine and the closing phenylalanine or tryptophan.

v_call,j_call,cdr3_aa
TRBV30,TRBJ1-1,CAWSPPDRGNTEAFF
TRBV28,TRBJ2-7,CASNGLAGGRRRQYF
TRBV21-1,TRBJ1-4,CASSKKGQGDLPGEKLFF
TRBV27,TRBJ2-2,CASSWTVDTGELFF
TRBV29-1,TRBJ1-2,CSVVFRQVRYGYTF
TRBV10-3,TRBJ2-1,CAISGPGQGRNEQFF
TRBV9,TRBJ2-1,CASSGSIYEQFF
TRBV19,TRBJ2-2,CASSMDSHTGELFF
TRBV27,TRBJ2-2,CASQSLGSSGDTNTGELFF
TRBV18,TRBJ1-2,CASSPAQGANGYTF
TRBV5-1,TRBJ1-4,CASSPRRGQSTANEKLFF
TRBV2,TRBJ1-3,CASSAGFHSGNTIYF
TRBV7-9,TRBJ1-2,CASSLGGGTTNGYTF
TRBV28,TRBJ2-4,CAASLVRESNKNIQYF
TRBV7-2,TRBJ2-1,CASSYRTSGRNEQFF
TRBV30,TRBJ2-7,CAWSRTHTGDEQYF
TRBV5-5,TRBJ1-1,CASSLAPQGRTEAFF
TRBV7-2,TRBJ2-7,CASSREVGTSYEQYF
TRBV9,TRBJ2-1,CASSVFREGPYEQFF
TRBV4-2,TRBJ2-7,CASSGPSEVLKHEQYF
TRBV7-9,TRBJ2-7,CASTLLRTDYEQYF
TRBV5-8,TRBJ1-5,CASSRRTGSLQPQHF
TRBV12-5,TRBJ2-2,CATGTVNTGELFF
TRBV19,TRBJ1-2,CASSGYGYTF
TRBV9,TRBJ2-1,CASSVGGISYNEQFF
TRBV27,TRBJ2-3,CASSSYRGSTDTQYF
TRBV5-6,TRBJ2-7,CASSLTSGSLPIEQYF
TRBV5-4,TRBJ2-7,CASSGNRVSEQYF
TRBV27,TRBJ1-5,CASSLGGVGQPQHF
TRBV18,TRBJ1-5,CASSPGQKYNQPQHF
TRBV4-3,TRBJ2-3,CASSQDPPSGTDGPHTDTQYF
TRBV5-4,TRBJ2-1,CASSLAAASSYNEQFF
TRBV9,TRBJ2-5,CASSGGTSSNQETQYF
TRBV5-1,TRBJ2-1,CASSFAPGRAETYNEQFF
TRBV9,TRBJ2-1,CASSVGTKQFF
TRBV10-1,TRBJ2-1,CASSGTGNNYNEQFF
TRBV15,TRBJ2-1,CATSSLGLVGYNEQFF
TRBV5-4,TRBJ2-7,CASGSWISGGYEQYF
TRBV5-6,TRBJ2-2,CASSSQPSGRYTGELFF
TRBV7-6,TRBJ1-2,CASSQGRSYGYTF
TRBV27,TRBJ2-2,CASSPSYGETGELFF
TRBV14,TRBJ2-6,CASSQVFRVSGANVLTF
TRBV29-1,TRBJ2-1,CSVEPVGEQFF
TRBV10-1,TRBJ1-2,CASSELVAPGFYGYTF
TRBV23-1,TRBJ1-4,CASSQLGTQVIWEKLFF
TRBV29-1,TRBJ2-7,CSVELGQGNEQYF
TRBV11-2,TRBJ2-7,CASSLGQETYEQYF
TRBV6-1,TRBJ2-7,CASRDEWGQLYEQYF
TRBV5-1,TRBJ2-2,CASSITGTRITRELFF
TRBV9,TRBJ2-7,CASSDGTSGRARQSEQYF
TRBV11-2,TRBJ2-1,CASSSELAGPGGDVYNEQFF
TRBV7-6,TRBJ2-2,CASSFGGAGELFF
TRBV7-6,TRBJ2-3,CASGTGGLFDTQYF
TRBV11-2,TRBJ2-7,CASSFKSSYEQYF
TRBV7-9,TRBJ2-3,CASTLNWGAGTDTQYF